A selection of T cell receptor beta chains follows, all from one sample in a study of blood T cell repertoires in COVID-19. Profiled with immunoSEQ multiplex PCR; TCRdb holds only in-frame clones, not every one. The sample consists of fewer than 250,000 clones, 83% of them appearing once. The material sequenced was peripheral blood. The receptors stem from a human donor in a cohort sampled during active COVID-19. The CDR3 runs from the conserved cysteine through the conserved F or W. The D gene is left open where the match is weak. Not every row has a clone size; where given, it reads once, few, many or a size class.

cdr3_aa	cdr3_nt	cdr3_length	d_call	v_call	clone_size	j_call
CASSLHRGRPGTSVVEQYF	TGTGCCAGCAGCTTGCACAGGGGGAGGCCCGGGACTAGCGTCGTGGAGCAGTACTTC	19	TRBD2	TRBV7-9	few	TRBJ2-7
CASSIDRGYASKQYF	TGTGCCAGCTCGATCGACAGGGGTTACGCGTCTAAGCAGTACTTC	15	TRBD1	TRBV6-5	.	TRBJ2-7
CASRSGTVPYNEQFF	TGCGCCAGCAGATCCGGGACAGTACCCTACAATGAGCAGTTCTTC	15	TRBD1	TRBV5-1	few	TRBJ2-1
CASSLEPRSTYEQYF	TGCGCCAGCAGCTTGGAGCCTAGATCGACCTACGAGCAGTACTTC	15	.	TRBV5-1	.	TRBJ2-7
CASSLGEEGTNEKLFF	TGTGCCAGCAGCCTAGGGGAGGAGGGGACGAATGAAAAACTGTTTTTT	16	.	TRBV9	.	TRBJ1-4
CASSIQGLAKSYNEQFF	TGTGCCAGTAGTATCCAGGGACTAGCAAAATCCTACAATGAGCAGTTCTTC	17	TRBD2	TRBV19	.	TRBJ2-1
CASSVATTSHEQYF	TGTGCCAGCAGCGTAGCGACAACGAGCCACGAGCAGTACTTC	14	.	TRBV9	few	TRBJ2-7
CSASLGTRVETQYF	TGCAGTGCTAGTTTGGGTACGAGGGTAGAGACCCAGTACTTC	14	.	TRBV20-1	.	TRBJ2-5
CASSFADRAGYTF	TGTGCCAGCAGCTTCGCGGACAGGGCGGGCTACACCTTC	13	TRBD1	TRBV7-8	.	TRBJ1-2
CASSFLSRGPDTQYF	TGCGCCAGCAGCTTTTTATCCAGGGGCCCAGATACGCAGTATTTT	15	.	TRBV5-1	once	TRBJ2-3
CASSQARGTSENTGELFF	TGCGCCAGCAGCCAAGCTCGTGGGACTAGCGAGAACACCGGGGAGCTGTTTTTT	18	TRBD2	TRBV4-1	.	TRBJ2-2
CAISERDTGINEQFF	TGTGCCATCAGTGAGAGGGACACAGGCATAAATGAGCAGTTCTTC	15	.	TRBV10-3	.	TRBJ2-1
CATSDLKARHTNEQFF	TGTGCCACCAGTGATTTGAAGGCTAGGCACACGAATGAGCAGTTCTTC	16	.	TRBV24-1	.	TRBJ2-1
CATSDRLSSYEQYF	TGTGCCACCAGTGACAGACTGAGCTCCTACGAGCAGTACTTC	14	.	TRBV24-1	.	TRBJ2-7
CASSLELNFRGAFF	TGTGCCAGCAGCTTAGAATTGAACTTTCGGGGAGCTTTCTTT	14	.	TRBV11-2	.	TRBJ1-1
CASSLGQGGRSPLHF	TGTGCCAGCAGCCTGGGACAGGGTGGGAGATCACCCCTCCACTTT	15	TRBD1	TRBV7-2	.	TRBJ1-6
CAWSVPLASGGNTIYF	TGTGCCTGGAGTGTACCCCTCGCGTCAGGGGGAAACACCATATATTTT	16	.	TRBV30	.	TRBJ1-3
CASSPRQTPNSPLHF	TGTGCCAGCAGCCCCCGACAGACGCCTAATTCACCCCTCCACTTT	15	.	TRBV7-2	.	TRBJ1-6
CASSYGTSGSYEQYF	TGTGCCAGCAGTTACGGCACTAGCGGGAGCTACGAGCAGTACTTC	15	TRBD2	TRBV6-5	.	TRBJ2-7
CASSPRPGLAGADAQYF	TGTGCCAGCTCACCACGGCCCGGACTAGCGGGGGCCGACGCCCAGTACTTC	17	TRBD2	TRBV18	.	TRBJ2-5
CASSKDGGSPYEQYF	TGTGCCAGCAGCAAAGATGGAGGGTCCCCTTACGAGCAGTACTTC	15	.	TRBV21-1	once	TRBJ2-7
CASSINWAGGNNEQFF	TGTGCCAGTAGTATCAATTGGGCAGGGGGGAACAATGAGCAGTTCTTC	16	.	TRBV19	few	TRBJ2-1
CASSYTGTGAGDTQYF	TGTGCCAGTTCCTATACCGGGACAGGGGCGGGAGATACGCAGTATTTT	16	TRBD1	TRBV19	.	TRBJ2-3
CASSWDRGWTYEQYF	TGTGCCAGCAGCTGGGACAGGGGGTGGACCTACGAGCAGTACTTC	15	TRBD1	TRBV5-5	few	TRBJ2-7
CASSLSDRASYF	TGTGCCAGCAGTTTATCTGACAGGGCCTCGTACTTC	12	TRBD1	TRBV28	.	TRBJ2-5
CASSLGQDTYEQYF	TGTGCCAGCAGCTTGGGACAGGACACCTACGAGCAGTACTTC	14	TRBD1	TRBV7-9	once	TRBJ2-7
CASSRQGAGTDTQYF	TGTGCCAGCAGCAGACAGGGGGCGGGCACAGATACGCAGTATTTT	15	TRBD1	TRBV6-5	once	TRBJ2-3
CASRYIDTTQYF	TGTGCCAGCAGATATATAGACACGACCCAGTACTTC	12	.	TRBV7-9	.	TRBJ2-5
CASSEALSGRNYEQYF	TGTGCCAGCAGTGAAGCCTTGAGCGGGAGAAACTACGAGCAGTACTTC	16	TRBD2	TRBV6-1	.	TRBJ2-7
CASSQLQGNTEAFF	TGTGCCAGCAGCCAACTCCAGGGGAACACTGAAGCTTTCTTT	14	.	TRBV4-2	few	TRBJ1-1
CASSGTGNQPQHF	TGTGCCAGCAGTGGGACAGGCAATCAGCCCCAGCATTTT	13	.	TRBV2	few	TRBJ1-5
CASSLGPARSGGEGYTF	TGTGCCAGCAGCTTAGGACCCGCTCGATCGGGGGGCGAGGGCTACACCTTC	17	.	TRBV11-2	many	TRBJ1-2
CASQQGELYSPLHF	TGTGCCAGCCAACAGGGGGAGTTGTATTCACCCCTCCACTTT	14	TRBD1	TRBV28	.	TRBJ1-6
CASSQDQRKEQFF	TGTGCCAGCAGCCAAGACCAGCGAAAGGAGCAGTTCTTC	13	.	TRBV4-2	.	TRBJ2-1